The rows below give T cell receptor beta chains drawn from one sample of a study of T cells after yellow fever vaccination. TCRdb redid the calling of the 5' RACE reads with MiXCR, one entry per CDR3 protein. The repertoire consists of a few hundred thousand distinct CDR3 sequences, with 7% to 10% occurring once and the leading ten covering about 16%. The material sequenced was PBMCs, taken roughly 45 days after the first yellow fever vaccination. All receptors derive from a man younger than 30 who received the YFV17D yellow fever vaccine. Each CDR3 is given with its conserved first and last residue. D genes are given only for firm matches. Clone size is not always given. Where it is, it says once, few, many or a class for expanded clones.

>NA|many|TRBV6-5|TRBJ2-7
TGTGCCAGCAGTTACCAGGGGAGCGAGCAGTACTTC
CASSYQGSEQYF
>NA|many|TRBV5-4|TRBJ1-2
TGTGCCAGCAGCACGGAAGGGATCGTCTATGGCTACACCTTC
CASSTEGIVYGYTF
>NA|NA|TRBV5-5|TRBJ2-3
TGTGCCAGCAGCTTGCCCCACCCAGATACGCAGTATTTT
CASSLPHPDTQYF
>NA|NA|TRBV6-2/TRBV6-3|TRBJ2-1
TGTGCCAGCAGGCGGGTTTCCTACAATGAGCAGTTCTTC
CASRRVSYNEQFF
>NA|many|TRBV4-1|TRBJ2-3
TGCGCCAGCAGCCAAGCGGCAGATACGCAGTATTTT
CASSQAADTQYF
>NA|NA|TRBV6-2/TRBV6-3|TRBJ2-1
TGTGCCAGCAGTTACCCCAAGGACGGCAACTACAATGAGCAGTTCTTC
CASSYPKDGNYNEQFF
>TRBD2|few|TRBV20-1|TRBJ2-1
TGCAGTGCTCCGTATAGGCGGGGGGTCACGTGGAATGAGCAGTTCTTC
CSAPYRRGVTWNEQFF
>NA|NA|TRBV18|TRBJ1-6
TGTGCCAGCTCACCGTCGGGTGCGGAGTCACCCCTCCACTTT
CASSPSGAESPLHF
>NA|many|TRBV5-1|TRBJ2-5
TGCGCCAGCAGCCCGGGGGCAGGGGCTTGGGAGACCCAGTACTTC
CASSPGAGAWETQYF
>TRBD1|once|TRBV12-3/TRBV12-4|TRBJ1-6
TGTCCCAGCAAAGTACGGACAGGGAACAATTCACCCCTCCACTTT
CPSKVRTGNNSPLHF
>NA|NA|TRBV29-1|TRBJ1-2
TGCAGCGTTGAAGATCCCTGGGCTGGCTACACCTTC
CSVEDPWAGYTF
>TRBD1|NA|TRBV4-3|TRBJ1-2
TGCGCCAGCAGCCAAGAAGGGTCACAGGGGGCTTATGGCTACACCTTC
CASSQEGSQGAYGYTF
>TRBD2|few|TRBV6-1|TRBJ2-5
TGTGCCAGCAATCGGCTGGAGCGGGGAGAAGAGACCCAGTACTTC
CASNRLERGEETQYF
>TRBD2|few|TRBV2|TRBJ2-3
TGTGCCAGCAGTGGCCCGGGGGGGCTTAAGGGCACAGATACGCAGTATTTT
CASSGPGGLKGTDTQYF
>NA|NA|TRBV24-1|TRBJ2-2
TGTGCCACCAGTGACGACGGACGGGCCACCGGGGAGCTGTTTTTT
CATSDDGRATGELFF
>NA|NA|TRBV2|TRBJ1-5
TGTGCCAGCAGTAAGGGGGATCAGCCCCAGCATTTT
CASSKGDQPQHF
>NA|few|TRBV10-3|TRBJ1-6
TGTGCCATCAGGGAGGGTGATTCACCCCTCCACTTT
CAIREGDSPLHF
>TRBD1|NA|TRBV7-2|TRBJ2-7
TGTGCCAGCAGCTTAAGGCTTGGGACAGGGGTCAACGAGCAGTACTTC
CASSLRLGTGVNEQYF